These 16 T cell receptor beta chains came from one sample sequenced in a study of cytomegalovirus exposure and HLA in healthy donors. It was with 60 Vbeta and 13 Jbeta primers that the PCR ran. Method: immunoSEQ multiplex PCR; TCRdb's copy keeps in-frame clones and lacks some. There are about 69,000 clones in the sample; about 74% occur only once, and 20% to 25% lies in the top ten. The sequenced sample consisted of PBMCs. The receptors come from a woman in her twenties or thirties in good health and CMV-seropositive.

The rearrangement uses TRBV15 and TRBJ2-2; D may be TRBD2 (6 bases). The CDR3 has 13 residues. Germline V gives CDR1 LNHNV, CDR2 YYDKDF (reference sequence). Trimming shortened V by 8 bases and J by 4 bases, and 11 bases separated the two germline ends. The CDR3 here is CATGQGGTGELFF. The DNA for the CDR3 is TGTGCCACCGGGCAGGGAGGCACCGGGGAGCTGTTTTTT. The full variable domain, rest sourced from reference TRBV15 and TRBJ2-2, is DAMVIQNPRYQVTQFGKPVTLSCSQTLNHNVMYWYQQKSSQAPKLLFHYYDKDFNNEADTPDNFQSRRPNTSFCFLDIRSPGLGDTAMYLCATGQGGTGELFFGEGSRLTVL.

The chain has TRBV27 and TRBJ1-2; D call uncertain. The CDR3 length is 13 residues. Germline CDR1 reads MNHEY; CDR2 reads SMNVEV (reference sequence). V was trimmed by 3 bases and J by 0 bases, leaving 5 bases between them. The CDR3: CASSFRANYGYTF. The CDR3 DNA is TGTGCCAGCAGTTTCCGGGCTAACTATGGCTACACCTTC.

The chain links TRBV7-2 to TRBJ1-3; D call uncertain. V was trimmed by 7 bases and J by 4 bases, leaving 5 bases between them. Germline CDR1 SGHTA, CDR2 FQGNSA. The CDR3 is 11 amino acids. CDR3 sequence reads: CASNWGNTIYF. CDR3 nucleotide sequence: TGTGCCAGCAACTGGGGAAACACCATATATTTT.

This chain connects TRBV30 to TRBJ2-7; D may be TRBD1 (5 bases). Trimming pared 3 bases from V and 5 bases from J, leaving 14 bases between. Per germline, CDR1 GTSNPN and CDR2 SVGIG (reference sequence). The CDR3 has 13 amino acids. CDR3 residues: CAWRTSQGNEQYF. In DNA, the CDR3 is TGTGCCTGGAGGACTTCTCAGGGAAACGAGCAGTACTTC. Combining the CDR3 with reference TRBV30 and TRBJ2-7 gives the whole variable domain SQTIHQWPATLVQPVGSPLSLECTVEGTSNPNLYWYRQAAGRGLQLLFYSVGIGQISSEVPQNLSASRPQDRQFILSSKKLLLSDSGFYLCAWRTSQGNEQYFGPGTRLTVT.

This clone was seen once. The chain has TRBV6-4 and TRBJ2-2; 7 nucleotides line up with TRBD1. Germline CDR1 and CDR2: MRHNA and SNTAGT. J gave up 3 bases and V 6 bases, and 7 bases lay outside the gene matches. The CDR3 is 15 residues long. The CDR3, as DNA: TGTGCCAGCAGCTCTTCAGGGGGACACACCGGGGAGCTGTTTTTT. Protein sequence: CASSSSGGHTGELFF.

The CDR3 nucleotides are TGTGCCAGCAGTGTTATACTCGGGGAGCTGTTTTTT. It specifies CASSVILGELFF. The chain combines TRBV6-1 with TRBJ2-2; D is uncertain. This CDR3 comprises 12 residues. Germline-derived CDR1 and CDR2 are MNHNS and SASEGT. Deletions cut 4 bases from V and 7 bases from J, with 7 bases between.

The chain joins TRBV2 to TRBJ2-7; D perhaps matches TRBD1 (6 bases). V lost 0 bases and J 7 bases, leaving 10 bases between the germline ends. CDR1 and CDR2 (germline): SNHLY, FYNNEI. CDR3 length: 13 residues. The CDR3, as DNA: TGTGCCAGCAGTGAAGCGCCCAGGGGAGAGCAGTACTTC. Encoded protein: CASSEAPRGEQYF.

CDR3 region: CASMKMRDAPDTQYF. In DNA, the CDR3 is TGTGCCAGCATGAAAATGCGGGATGCCCCGGATACGCAGTATTTT. The chain couples TRBV2 to TRBJ2-3, with a weak D call TRBD2 (6 bases). The CDR3 covers 15 residues. CDR1 and CDR2 from the germline V gene are SNHLY and FYNNEI. The V end was cut by 7 bases, the J end by 6 bases, with 20 bases between. The entire variable domain, with the rest obtained from reference TRBV2 and TRBJ2-3, is as follows: EPEVTQTPSHQVTQMGQEVILRCVPISNHLYFYWYRQILGQKVEFLVSFYNNEISEKSEIFDDQFSVERPDGSNFTLKIRSTKLEDSAMYFCASMKMRDAPDTQYFGPGTRLTVL.

This chain links TRBV7-9 with TRBJ1-1, with TRBD1 as a possible D gene (6 bases). The CDR3 length is 12 residues. Trimming stripped 4 bases from V and 10 bases from J, with 13 bases between. CDR1 and CDR2 (germline): SEHNR, FQNEAQ (reference sequence). CDR3 in amino acids: CASSSGQHRAFF. CDR3 nucleotide sequence: TGTGCCAGCAGCTCTGGACAGCATAGAGCTTTCTTT. Based on the CDR3 plus reference TRBV7-9 and TRBJ1-1, the full variable domain is DTGVSQNPRHKITKRGQNVTFRCDPISEHNRLYWYRQTLGQGPEFLTYFQNEAQLEKSRLLSDRFSAERPKGSFSTLEIQRTEQGDSAMYLCASSSGQHRAFFGQGTRLTVV.

This chain uses TRBV9 with TRBJ2-3, with TRBD2 as a possible D gene (5 bases). The CDR3 sequence is 15 residues long. V lost 4 bases, J lost 2 bases, and 14 bases lay in between. Germline loops: CDR1 SGDLS, CDR2 YYNGEE. CDR3 sequence reads: CASSLRATLTDTQYF. As DNA, the CDR3 is TGTGCCAGCAGCCTGCGGGCTACCCTCACAGATACGCAGTATTTT.

The rearrangement uses TRBV27 and TRBJ2-7; 8 nucleotides align to TRBD2. This CDR3 region has 14 residues. Germline loops: CDR1 MNHEY, CDR2 SMNVEV (reference sequence). V lost 7 bases and J lost 2; bases outside the gene matches: 7. The CDR3 coding sequence is TGTGCCAGCAAGTTAACTAGCGGACCCTACGAGCAGTACTTC. Translation gives CASKLTSGPYEQYF.

The rearrangement links TRBV28 to TRBJ1-5; D is ambiguous. V lost 6 bases, J lost 0 bases, and 12 bases lay in between. Germline V gene data show CDR1 as MDHEN and CDR2 as SYDVKM. This CDR3 region has 15 residues. The CDR3 DNA sequence: TGTGCCAGCAGAATCTGGGCTAATAGCAATCAGCCCCAGCATTTT. This sequence encodes CASRIWANSNQPQHF.

In regard to this clone: Germline is not matched at one junction end, which may reflect a read error. The chain recombines TRBV4-1 with TRBJ1-4; 7 bases agree with TRBD1. Germline-derived CDR1 and CDR2 are MGHRA and YSYEKL. This CDR3 contains 13 residues. The CDR3: CASGDSPKEKLFF. CDR3 DNA sequence: TGCGCCAGCGGGGACAGCCCTAAGGAAAAACTGTTTTTT.

V and J are TRBV5-6 and TRBJ1-2, with D possibly TRBD1 on 6 matching bases. Looked up from germline, CDR1 is SGHDT and CDR2 is YYEEEE. This CDR3 spans 14 amino acids. Trimming cost V 2 bases and J 4 bases, with 12 bases left between them. The CDR3 here is CASSLLSGAYGYTF. The CDR3, as DNA: TGTGCCAGCAGCTTATTATCAGGGGCCTATGGCTACACCTTC.

The chain employs TRBV4-1 and TRBJ2-5; a weak D match, TRBD1 (6 bases). Germline V gene lookup returns CDR1 MGHRA and CDR2 YSYEKL. The CDR3 is made up of 14 amino acids. Trimming pared 4 bases from V and 1 base from J, leaving 10 bases between. The DNA of the CDR3 is TGCGCCAGCAGCCCGATAGGGGGCCAAGAGACCCAGTACTTC. Translated: CASSPIGGQETQYF.

This sequence joins TRBV28 and TRBJ1-5; D is ambiguous. Trimming pared 0 bases from V and 0 bases from J, leaving 6 bases between. Looked up from germline, CDR1 is MDHEN and CDR2 is SYDVKM. This CDR3 has 15 amino acids. CDR3 DNA sequence: TGTGCCAGCAGTTTATGGGAGAATAGCAATCAGCCCCAGCATTTT. Its translation is CASSLWENSNQPQHF. Supplemented by reference TRBV28 and TRBJ1-5, the full variable domain reads DVKVTQSSRYLVKRTGEKVFLECVQDMDHENMFWYRQDPGLGLRLIYFSYDVKMKEKGDIPEGYSVSREKKERFSLILESASTNQTSMYLCASSLWENSNQPQHFGDGTRLSIL.